The TCR beta chain under discussion was sequenced for a study of cytomegalovirus exposure and HLA in healthy donors. The PCR contained 60 Vbeta and 13 Jbeta primers. The data were produced by immunoSEQ multiplex PCR, yet TCRdb's version contains in-frame clones alone and is incomplete. The sample lists around 88,000 clones, around 73% seen once, with about 4% in the top ten. CDR1 is MDHEN and CDR2 is SYDVKM in the germline V gene. Trimming removed 9 bases at V and 3 bases at J, with 21 bases between. The CDR3 runs to 15 residues. The origin of this receptor is a middle-aged woman in good health and CMV-seropositive. What was sequenced was PBMCs. J is TRBJ2-7 and V is TRBV28; tentative D call: TRBD1 (5 bases). DNA of the CDR3: TGTGCCAGGCCCTCGACAGAGCATTTCGGCTACGAGCAGTACTTC. This gives the protein CARPSTEHFGYEQYF. Filled out from reference TRBV28 and TRBJ2-7, the complete variable domain reads DVKVTQSSRYLVKRTGEKVFLECVQDMDHENMFWYRQDPGLGLRLIYFSYDVKMKEKGDIPEGYSVSREKKERFSLILESASTNQTSMYLCARPSTEHFGYEQYFGPGTRLTVT.